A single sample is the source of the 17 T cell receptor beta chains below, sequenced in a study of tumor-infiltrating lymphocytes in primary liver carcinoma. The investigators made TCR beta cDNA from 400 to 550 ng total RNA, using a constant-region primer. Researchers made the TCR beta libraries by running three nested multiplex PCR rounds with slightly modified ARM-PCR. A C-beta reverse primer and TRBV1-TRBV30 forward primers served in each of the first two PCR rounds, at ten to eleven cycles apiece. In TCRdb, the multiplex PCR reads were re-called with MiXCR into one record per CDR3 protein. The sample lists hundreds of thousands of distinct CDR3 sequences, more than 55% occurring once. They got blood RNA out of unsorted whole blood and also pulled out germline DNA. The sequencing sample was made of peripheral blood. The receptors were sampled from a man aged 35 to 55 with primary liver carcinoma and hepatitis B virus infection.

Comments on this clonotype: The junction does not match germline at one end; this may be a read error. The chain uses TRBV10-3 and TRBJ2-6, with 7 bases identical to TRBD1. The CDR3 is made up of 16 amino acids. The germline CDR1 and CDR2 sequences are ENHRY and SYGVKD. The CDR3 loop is CAIGRQGGHGANVLTF. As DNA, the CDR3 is TGTGCCATCGGTCGACAGGGCGGACATGGGGCCAACGTCCTGACTTTT.

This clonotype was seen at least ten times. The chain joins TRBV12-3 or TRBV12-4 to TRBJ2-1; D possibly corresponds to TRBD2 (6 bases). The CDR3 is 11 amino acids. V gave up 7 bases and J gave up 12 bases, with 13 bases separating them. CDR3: CASTRAGGQFF. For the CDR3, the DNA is TGTGCCAGCACTCGTGCCGGGGGGCAGTTCTTC.

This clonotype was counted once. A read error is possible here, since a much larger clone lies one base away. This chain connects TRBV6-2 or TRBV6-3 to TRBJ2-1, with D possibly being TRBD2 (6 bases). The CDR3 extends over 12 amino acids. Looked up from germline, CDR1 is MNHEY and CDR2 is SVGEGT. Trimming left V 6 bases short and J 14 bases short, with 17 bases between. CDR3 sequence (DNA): TGTGCCAGCAGGCCCAGGGACTTCGAGAAGTTCTTC. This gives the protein CASRPRDFEKFF.

The CDR3 protein is CASSLLRRVHGQYF. DNA of the CDR3: TGTGCCAGCAGTTTACTCCGCCGCGTCCACGGGCAGTACTTC. The gene calls are TRBV6-2 or TRBV6-3 and TRBJ2-7; D gene unclear. With 4 bases removed from V and 9 bases from J, the gap between germline ends came to 19 bases. Germline V CDR1 and CDR2: MNHEY, SVGEGT. The CDR3 runs to 14 residues.

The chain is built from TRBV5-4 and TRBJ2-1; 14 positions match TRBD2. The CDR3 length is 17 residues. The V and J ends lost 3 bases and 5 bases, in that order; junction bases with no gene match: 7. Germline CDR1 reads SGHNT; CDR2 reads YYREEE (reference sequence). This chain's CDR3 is CASSYLTSGGVNNEQFF. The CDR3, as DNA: TGTGCCAGCAGCTACCTGACTAGCGGGGGGGTTAACAATGAGCAGTTCTTC.

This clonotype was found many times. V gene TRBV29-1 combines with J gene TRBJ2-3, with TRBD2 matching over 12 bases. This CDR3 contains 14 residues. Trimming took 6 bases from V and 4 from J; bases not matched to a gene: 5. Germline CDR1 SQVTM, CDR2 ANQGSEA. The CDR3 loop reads CSVRTSGTADTQYF. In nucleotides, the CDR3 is TGCAGCGTACGGACTAGCGGGACGGCAGATACGCAGTATTTT.

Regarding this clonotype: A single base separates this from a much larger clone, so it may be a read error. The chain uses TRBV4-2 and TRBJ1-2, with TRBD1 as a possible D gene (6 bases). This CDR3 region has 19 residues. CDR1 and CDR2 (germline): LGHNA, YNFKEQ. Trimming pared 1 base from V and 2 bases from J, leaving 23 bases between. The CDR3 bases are TGTGCCAGCAGCCAAGGGTCGGAGGGTTTAGGGGGGATGAACTATGGCTACACCTTC. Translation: CASSQGSEGLGGMNYGYTF.

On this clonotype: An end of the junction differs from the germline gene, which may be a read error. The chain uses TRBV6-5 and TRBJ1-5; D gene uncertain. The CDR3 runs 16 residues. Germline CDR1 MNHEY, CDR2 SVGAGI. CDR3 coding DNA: TGTGACAGCAGTTACTCGATACCCGGTAGCAATCAGCCCCAGCATTTT. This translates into CDSSYSIPGSNQPQHF.

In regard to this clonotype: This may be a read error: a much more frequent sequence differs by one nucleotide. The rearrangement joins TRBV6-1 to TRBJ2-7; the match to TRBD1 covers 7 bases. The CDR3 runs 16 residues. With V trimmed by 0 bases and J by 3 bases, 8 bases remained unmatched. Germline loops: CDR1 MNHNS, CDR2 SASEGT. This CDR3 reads CASSEAPGDRVYEQYF. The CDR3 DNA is TGTGCCAGCAGTGAAGCCCCTGGCGACAGGGTCTACGAGCAGTACTTC.

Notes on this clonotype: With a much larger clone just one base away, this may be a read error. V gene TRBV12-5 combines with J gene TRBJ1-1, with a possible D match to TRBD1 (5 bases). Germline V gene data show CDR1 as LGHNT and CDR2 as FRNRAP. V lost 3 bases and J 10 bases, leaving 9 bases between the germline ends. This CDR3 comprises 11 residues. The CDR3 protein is CASGFRQRAFF. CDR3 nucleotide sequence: TGTGCTAGTGGTTTTCGACAGAGAGCTTTCTTT.

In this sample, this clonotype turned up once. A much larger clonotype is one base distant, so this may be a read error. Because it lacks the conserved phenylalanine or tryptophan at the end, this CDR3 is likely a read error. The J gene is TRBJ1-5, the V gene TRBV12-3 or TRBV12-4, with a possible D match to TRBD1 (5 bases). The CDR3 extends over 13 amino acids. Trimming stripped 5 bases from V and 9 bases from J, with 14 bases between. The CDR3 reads CASSTRGGGPQHS. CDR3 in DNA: TGTGCCAGCAGTACGAGGGGTGGGGGGCCCCAGCATTCT.

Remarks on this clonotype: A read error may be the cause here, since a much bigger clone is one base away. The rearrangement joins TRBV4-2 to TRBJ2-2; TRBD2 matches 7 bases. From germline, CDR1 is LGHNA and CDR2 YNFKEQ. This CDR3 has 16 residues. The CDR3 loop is CASSQVGGSDTEELFF. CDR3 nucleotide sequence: TGTGCCAGCAGCCAAGTGGGCGGGAGCGATACCGAGGAGCTGTTTTTT.

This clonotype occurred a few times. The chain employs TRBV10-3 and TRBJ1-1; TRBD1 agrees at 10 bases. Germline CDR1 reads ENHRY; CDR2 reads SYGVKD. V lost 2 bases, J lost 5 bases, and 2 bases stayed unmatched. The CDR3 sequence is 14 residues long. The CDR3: CAISEPDRGTEAFF. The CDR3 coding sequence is TGTGCCATCAGTGAGCCGGACAGGGGGACTGAAGCTTTCTTT.

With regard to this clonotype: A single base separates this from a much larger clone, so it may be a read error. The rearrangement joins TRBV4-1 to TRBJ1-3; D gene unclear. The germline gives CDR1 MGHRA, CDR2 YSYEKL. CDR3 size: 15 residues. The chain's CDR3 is CASSQKFVSGSTIYF. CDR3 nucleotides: TGCGCCAGCAGCCAAAAGTTCGTCTCTGGAAGCACCATATATTTT.

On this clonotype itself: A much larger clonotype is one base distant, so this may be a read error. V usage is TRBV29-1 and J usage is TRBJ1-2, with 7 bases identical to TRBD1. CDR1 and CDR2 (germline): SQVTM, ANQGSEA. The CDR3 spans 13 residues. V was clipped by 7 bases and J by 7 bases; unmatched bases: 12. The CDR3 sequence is CSALPQGTGGYTF. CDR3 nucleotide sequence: TGCAGCGCCCTTCCACAGGGGACGGGTGGCTACACCTTC.

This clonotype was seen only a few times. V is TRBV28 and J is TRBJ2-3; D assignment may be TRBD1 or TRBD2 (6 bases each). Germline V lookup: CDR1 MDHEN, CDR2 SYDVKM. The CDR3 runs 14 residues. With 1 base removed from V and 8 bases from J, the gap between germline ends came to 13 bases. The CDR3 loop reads CASSLSPGEATQYF. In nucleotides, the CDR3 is TGTGCCAGCAGTTTATCCCCAGGGGAGGCTACGCAGTATTTT. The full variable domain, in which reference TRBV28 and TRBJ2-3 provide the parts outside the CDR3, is DVKVTQSSRYLVKRTGEKVFLECVQDMDHENMFWYRQDPGLGLRLIYFSYDVKMKEKGDIPEGYSVSREKKERFSLILESASTNQTSMYLCASSLSPGEATQYFGPGTRLTVL.

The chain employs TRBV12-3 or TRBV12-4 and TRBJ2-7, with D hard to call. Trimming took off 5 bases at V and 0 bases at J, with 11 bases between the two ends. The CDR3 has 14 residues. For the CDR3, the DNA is TGTGCCAGCAGTACTCTAGGGCCCTCCTACGAGCAGTACTTC. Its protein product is CASSTLGPSYEQYF.